Reported below is one T cell receptor beta chain. What it recognizes is unknown. The V gene's germline CDR1 is LNHDA and CDR2 SQIVND (reference sequence). The J segment lost 7 bases and the V segment lost 5 bases, leaving 3 bases of the junction unmatched. The CDR3 totals 14 residues. The data were taken from a study of T cell responses to AZD1222 COVID-19 vaccine. Profiled with immunoSEQ multiplex PCR; TCRdb holds only in-frame clones, not every one. The sample records about 130,000 clones, approximately 85% being singletons. Whole-study results and caveats: Only a handful of AZD1222 recipients, about six in all, had baseline seropositivity. In a largely white British group with more females than males, clonal diversity was possibly underestimated.

This sample comprised peripheral blood, obtained on day 0 of AZD1222 vaccination. This chain joins TRBV19 and TRBJ2-2; 11 nucleotides agree with TRBD1. The TCR originated in an adult in good health. The CDR3 DNA follows: TGTGCCAGTAGTCTGGGACAGGGGGTCGGGGAGCTGTTTTTT. Translated: CASSLGQGVGELFF.